A selection of T cell receptor beta chains follows, all from one sample in a study of blood T cell repertoires in COVID-19. This table comes from immunoSEQ multiplex PCR, and its TCRdb copy is limited to in-frame clones, with some not included. This table has over 150,000 clones, 70% to 90% appearing once. Sequencing was done on a sample of peripheral blood. The receptor set was obtained from a man aged 50 to 59 with active or convalescent COVID-19. Each CDR3 is given without its conserved first and last residue. The order of the fields is CDR3 protein, V gene, J gene.

ASSPGQGISGYT	TRBV18	TRBJ1-2
ASSLQEGYGYT	TRBV7-9	TRBJ1-2
ASLDITRQGIFDEQF	TRBV30	TRBJ2-1
ASSLRTGRYEQY	TRBV5-6	TRBJ2-7
ASSPKTSRGGNSPLH	TRBV3-1/TRBV3-2	TRBJ1-6
ASSIPEYAGVYGYT	TRBV19	TRBJ1-2
ASSFRGLLTDTQY	TRBV7-2	TRBJ2-3
ASSPAGGVTNEQF	TRBV7-7	TRBJ2-1
ASSQWRKETQY	TRBV4-1	TRBJ2-5
ATSSPGTASTEAF	TRBV19	TRBJ1-1
ASSYSDRPEAF	TRBV6-2/TRBV6-3	TRBJ1-1
ASGHRGMDEQY	TRBV6-5	TRBJ2-7
ASSIGGGGTDTQY	TRBV19	TRBJ2-3
ASSPEQGSPLH	TRBV18	TRBJ1-6
ASSIKGRGSPLH	TRBV19	TRBJ1-6
ASSLGSQETQY	TRBV5-1	TRBJ2-5
ASSTMDSYSGNTIY	TRBV19	TRBJ1-3
ASSLSPRDRAYQPQH	TRBV7-2	TRBJ1-5
ASSLSSGVYGYT	TRBV7-2	TRBJ1-2
ASSFQPGQGEAF	TRBV7-2	TRBJ1-1
ASSLGLRGLAKNIQY	TRBV13	TRBJ2-4
ASSEPGLTNQPQH	TRBV2	TRBJ1-5
ATSDPNRDPYEQY	TRBV24-1	TRBJ2-7